This entry features one T cell receptor beta chain sequence. V trimming: 8 bases; J trimming: 2 bases; junction bases outside the gene matches: 6. CDR1 is MNHEY, CDR2 SVGAGI, per germline. The CDR3 is 14 amino acids. Source study methods: How many nucleated cells were present was estimated from reference gene primer amplification. Here immunoSEQ multiplex PCR was the method, and the copy in TCRdb shows in-frame clones only, minus some. Clonal size and the V and J genes are those of that table, whereas D and trimming came from the DNA. The sample lists hundreds of thousands of clones; roughly 84% were seen once. The sample belongs to a study of blood T cell repertoires in COVID-19. For the study at large: Both acute and convalescent COVID-19 samples were obtained from the United States, Italy and Spain. Sources were T cells, B-cell-depleted T cells, or PBMCs; the material itself was cDNA or gDNA.

The receptor comes from a woman in her forties with active or convalescent COVID-19. The material sequenced was peripheral blood. This chain connects TRBV6-5 to TRBJ2-7; TRBD1 matches 10 bases. The CDR3, as DNA: TGTGCCAGCGGCACCGGGACAGGGGCCTACGAGCAGTACGTC. Translation: CASGTGTGAYEQYV.